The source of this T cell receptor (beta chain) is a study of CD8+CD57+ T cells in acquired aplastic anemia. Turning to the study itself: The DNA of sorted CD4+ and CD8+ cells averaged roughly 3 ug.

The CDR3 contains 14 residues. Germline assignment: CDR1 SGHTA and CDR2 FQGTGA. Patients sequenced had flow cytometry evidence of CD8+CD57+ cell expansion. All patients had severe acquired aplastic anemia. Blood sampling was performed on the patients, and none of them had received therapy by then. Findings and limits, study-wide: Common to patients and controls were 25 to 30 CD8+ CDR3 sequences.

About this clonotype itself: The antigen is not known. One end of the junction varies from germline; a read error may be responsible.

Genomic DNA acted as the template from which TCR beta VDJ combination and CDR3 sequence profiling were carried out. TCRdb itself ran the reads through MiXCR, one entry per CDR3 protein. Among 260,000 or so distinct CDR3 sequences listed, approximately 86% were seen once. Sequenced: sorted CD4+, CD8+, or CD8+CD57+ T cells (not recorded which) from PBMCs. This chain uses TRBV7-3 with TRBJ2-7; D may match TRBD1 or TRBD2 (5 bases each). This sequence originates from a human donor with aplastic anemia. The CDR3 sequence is CASSPRGLAYEKYF. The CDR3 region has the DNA TGTGCCAGCAGCCCTCGGGGCCTCGCCTACGAGAAGTACTTC.